The T cell receptor (beta chain) described here comes from a study of T-cell memory formation after mild COVID-19. Study observations and caveats: Pre-infection memory showed some responding clones, and this suggested that cross-reactive memory joined.

TCRdb itself ran the 5' RACE reads through MiXCR, one entry per CDR3 protein. There are around 420,000 distinct CDR3 sequences in the sample; approximately 25% occur only once, and around 8.7% lies in the top ten. Comment on this clonotype: Its specificity is unknown.

The ends lost 5 bases at V and 4 bases at J; junction bases unmatched: 11. Germline values: CDR1 SEHNR, CDR2 FQNEAQ (reference sequence). CDR3 length equals 16 residues. V is TRBV7-9 and J is TRBJ1-2, with 9 bases that match TRBD1. This clonotype was sampled from an adult woman who had mild COVID-19 (a few samples of this study predate the infection). Cell type and time point are not known. Sequenced material: PBMCs or a T cell subset sorted from them (not recorded which). Here the CDR3 reads CASSPGTGSDSYGYTF. DNA of the CDR3: TGTGCCAGCAGCCCCGGGACAGGGTCTGATAGCTATGGCTACACCTTC.